These T cell receptor beta chains were read from a single sample in a study of stem cell transplantation in POMP-related autoinflammatory disease. Only in-frame clones appear in the TCRdb table, and some are missing; sequencing was by immunoSEQ multiplex PCR. The top ten clones hold 0.5% to 0.75% of a sample with some 69,000 clones, roughly 88% of them seen once. The sequencing here drew on CD4+ T cells from PBMCs, taken after stem cell transplantation. These receptors came from a human patient with POMP-related autoinflammation and immune dysregulation (PRAID). Part of the T cell pool may stem from the graft donor. CDR3s include the opening cysteine and the closing phenylalanine or tryptophan. The D gene is left open where the match is weak. Size tells how often a clone was seen (once, few, many) or the class of an expanded clone, and some rows leave it out.

d_gene	v_gene	abundance	j_gene	CDR3nt	CDR3aa
-	TRBV20-1	-	TRBJ1-5	TGCAGTGCTAGTTCCCTCCTCTCGATTCAGCCCCAGCATTTT	CSASSLLSIQPQHF
-	TRBV6-4	-	TRBJ1-1	TGTGCCAGCTCGGGACGGGAGGGCACTGAAGCTTTCTTT	CASSGREGTEAFF
-	TRBV5-8	-	TRBJ2-2	TGTGCCAGCATCAAGGATGGGAACACCGGGGAGCTGTTTTTT	CASIKDGNTGELFF
TRBD1	TRBV7-2	-	TRBJ2-1	TGTGCCAGCAGCCCAGGGACAGGGGCAAATAACAATGAGCAGTTCTTC	CASSPGTGANNNEQFF
-	TRBV21-1	-	TRBJ1-2	TGTGCCAGCAGCAAGGGTTCTGCGGGGACTAACTATGGCTACACCTTC	CASSKGSAGTNYGYTF
TRBD2	TRBV7-8	-	TRBJ2-5	TGTGCCAGCAGCTCGGGACTAGCGGGGGTGTCAAGAGAGGCCCAGTACTTC	CASSSGLAGVSREAQYF
-	TRBV2	-	TRBJ1-3	TGTGCCAGCAGTGAATCGGGAGGAAACACCATATATTTT	CASSESGGNTIYF
-	TRBV10-2	once	TRBJ1-1	TGCGCCAGCAGTGAACGACATACAGAAGCTTTCTTT	CASSERHTEAFF
-	TRBV5-1	-	TRBJ1-3	TGCGCCAGCCACACGACTGGAGAAGGAAGGCTTAGCTCTGGAAACACCATATATTTT	CASHTTGEGRLSSGNTIYF
TRBD2	TRBV28	-	TRBJ2-1	TGTGCCAGCAGTTCCGTTAGCGGGAGCCCCAGGGAGCAGTTCTTC	CASSSVSGSPREQFF
-	TRBV18	-	TRBJ1-1	TGTGCCAGCTCACCACTGCCCACCCTGCTGGACACTGAAGCTTTCTTT	CASSPLPTLLDTEAFF
TRBD2	TRBV2	-	TRBJ2-3	TGTGCCAGCAGCTACAGCGGGGGGGCGGATACGCAGTATTTT	CASSYSGGADTQYF
TRBD1	TRBV24-1	-	TRBJ2-5	TGTGCCACCAGTGATCCAGCCGGGACAGGTCAAGAACAAGAGACCCAGTACTTC	CATSDPAGTGQEQETQYF
-	TRBV18	-	TRBJ1-5	TGTGCCAGCTCGGGGGGGTCCGATCAGCCCCAGCATTTT	CASSGGSDQPQHF
TRBD2	TRBV11-3	-	TRBJ2-1	TGTGCCAGCAGCTTTTCCTCTAGCGGGAGCTCCTACAATGAGCAGTTCTTC	CASSFSSSGSSYNEQFF
-	TRBV24-1	-	TRBJ2-5	TGTGCCACCAGTATTGGCGGGAACCAAGAGACCCAGTACTTC	CATSIGGNQETQYF
-	TRBV28	once	TRBJ2-5	TGTGCCAGCAGGCCCCTCAAGGGGGGGAGAGAGACCCAGTACTTC	CASRPLKGGRETQYF
-	TRBV28	-	TRBJ2-7	TGTGCCAGCAGTTTACCGTCGTGGAGATCCTACGAGCAGTACTTC	CASSLPSWRSYEQYF
TRBD2	TRBV2	-	TRBJ2-5	TGTGCCAGCAGTGAAGAAGGGTGGGGACTAGCGGTCCAAGAGACCCAGTACTTC	CASSEEGWGLAVQETQYF
-	TRBV5-1	-	TRBJ1-1	TGCGCCAGCAGCTTAGGGGGGGTAAATGAAGCTTTCTTT	CASSLGGVNEAFF
-	TRBV9	-	TRBJ2-4	TGTGCCAGCAGCGTAGGAGACCAGGAGATTCAGTACTTC	CASSVGDQEIQYF
-	TRBV6-6	-	TRBJ1-2	TGTGCCAGCAGTTACGGGGGGCCCTTCTATGGCTACACCTTC	CASSYGGPFYGYTF
TRBD1	TRBV3-1/TRBV3-2	-	TRBJ1-1	TGTGCCAGCAGCCACCTCGACAGGGGGCTTACTGAAGCTTTCTTT	CASSHLDRGLTEAFF
-	TRBV4-1	-	TRBJ1-5	TGCGCCAGCAGCCAAAGGGCCGGTAGGGCGCCCCAGCATTTT	CASSQRAGRAPQHF
-	TRBV28	-	TRBJ1-6	TGTGCCAGCAGTTTTAAAAAACCCCTCCACTTT	CASSFKKPLHF
-	TRBV4-2	-	TRBJ1-1	TGTGCCAGCAGCCTGTTAGTCGGGGGTTGGTTCATGAACACTGAAGCTTTCTTT	CASSLLVGGWFMNTEAFF
-	TRBV7-2	-	TRBJ2-3	TGTGCCAGCAGCTTAGGGGGAGCAGATACGCAGTATTTT	CASSLGGADTQYF
-	TRBV7-6	-	TRBJ2-1	TGTGCCAGCAGCCCGAGGTACAATGAGCAGTTCTTC	CASSPRYNEQFF
TRBD2	TRBV4-1	-	TRBJ2-7	TGCGCCAGCAGCCAAGAAGAGGGACTAGGTTACGAGCAGTACTTC	CASSQEEGLGYEQYF
-	TRBV28	-	TRBJ2-3	TGTGCCAGCAGCTTCAGTCTGCGGAACACAGATACGCAGTATTTT	CASSFSLRNTDTQYF
-	TRBV4-1	-	TRBJ1-1	TGCGCCAGCAGCCAAGGTAATGCTCGGCCGAACACTGAAGCTTTCTTT	CASSQGNARPNTEAFF
TRBD1	TRBV28	-	TRBJ1-4	TGTGCCAGCAGTCCCCCGCCGGGACAGGGAACAACTAATGAAAAACTGTTTTTT	CASSPPPGQGTTNEKLFF